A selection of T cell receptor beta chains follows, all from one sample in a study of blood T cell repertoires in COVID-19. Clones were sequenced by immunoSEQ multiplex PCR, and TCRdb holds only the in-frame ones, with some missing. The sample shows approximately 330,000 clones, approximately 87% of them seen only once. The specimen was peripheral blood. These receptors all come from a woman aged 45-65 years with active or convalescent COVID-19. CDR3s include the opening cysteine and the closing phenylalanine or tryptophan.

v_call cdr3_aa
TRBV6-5 CASHSTEAFF
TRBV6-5 CASSLGTGGTEAFF
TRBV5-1 CASSAWDSSYEQYF
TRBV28 CASSQPGQGSYGYTF
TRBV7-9 CASSLVQGEAEAFF
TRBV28 CASSFLAGARETQYF
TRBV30 CAWTGLGNYGYTF
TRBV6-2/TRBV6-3 CASSYQGARNTEAFF
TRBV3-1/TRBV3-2 CASSPGAYGYTF
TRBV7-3 CASSSTRDSREAFF
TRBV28 CASSAGTGFNEQFF
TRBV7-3 CASSPSWRPQHF
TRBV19 CASSIARAHNQETQYF
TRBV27 CASRPGTSGTGELFF
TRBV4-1 CASRYPGQGRSGELFF
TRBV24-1 CATSGSPGQGQETQYF
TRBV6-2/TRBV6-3 CASSPGQGGGSPLHF
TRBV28 CASRDRVDGYTF
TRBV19 CASSLRGQLTEAFF
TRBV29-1 CSVEASAGTWGSSYEQYF
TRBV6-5 CASSYGADYGYTF
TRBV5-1 CASSLYGQGYEQYF
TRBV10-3 CAISESGEAFF
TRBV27 CASSFLDEQYF